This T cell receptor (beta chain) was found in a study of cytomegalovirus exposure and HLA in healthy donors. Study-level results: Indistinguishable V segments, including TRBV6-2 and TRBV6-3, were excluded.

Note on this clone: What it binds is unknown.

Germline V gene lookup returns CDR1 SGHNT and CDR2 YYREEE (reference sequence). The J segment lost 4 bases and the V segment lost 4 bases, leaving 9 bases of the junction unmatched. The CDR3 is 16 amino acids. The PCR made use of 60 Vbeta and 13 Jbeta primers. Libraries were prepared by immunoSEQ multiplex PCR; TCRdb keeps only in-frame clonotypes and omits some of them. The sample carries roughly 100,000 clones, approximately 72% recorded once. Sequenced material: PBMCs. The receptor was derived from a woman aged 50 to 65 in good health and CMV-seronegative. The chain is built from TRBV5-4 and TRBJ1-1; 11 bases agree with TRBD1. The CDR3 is CASSVDRGQVGTEAFF. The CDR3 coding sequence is TGTGCCAGCAGCGTGGACAGGGGGCAAGTAGGCACTGAAGCTTTCTTT. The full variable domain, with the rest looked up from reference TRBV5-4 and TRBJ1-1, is ETGVTQSPTHLIKTRGQQVTLRCSSQSGHNTVSWYQQALGQGPQFIFQYYREEENGRGNFPPRFSGLQFPNYSSELNVNALELDDSALYLCASSVDRGQVGTEAFFGQGTRLTVV.